The TCR beta chain described here comes from a study of spatial heterogeneity in lung cancer. Turning to the study itself: In raw reads, more than 8.5 appearances on average were recorded for each unique TCR and UMI combination. Study outcomes and limitations: Counts of expanded intratumoral alpha and beta TCRs tracked tumor mutation counts.

CDR3 length: 14 amino acids. Germline CDR1 and CDR2: MNHNS and SASEGT. V trimming: 6 bases; J trimming: 5 bases; junction bases outside the gene matches: 6. TCRdb redid the calling of the 5' RACE reads with MiXCR, one entry per CDR3 protein. In the table there are about 100,000 distinct CDR3 sequences, approximately 4.7% of which are singletons. With regard to this clonotype: Its antigen is not identified.

Specified time point: sample taken at primary tumor resection. The authors sequenced whole RNA from tumor, nontumor lung or frozen PBMC without sorting. The chain uses TRBV6-1 and TRBJ1-5, with 8 bases lining up with TRBD1. The clonotype originates from a male donor with early-stage non-small cell lung cancer. Sequencing was performed on lung tumor tissue, taken at surgery. CDR3 bases: TGTGCCAGCAGCCTGGACAGGGTCCATCAGCCCCAGCATTTT. Its protein is CASSLDRVHQPQHF.